This entry lists 22 T cell receptor beta chains sequenced from one sample in a study of T cell responses to AZD1222 COVID-19 vaccine. TCRdb's table, derived via immunoSEQ multiplex PCR, lists solely in-frame clones and lacks some. This table holds some 110,000 clones, 80% to 90% found once. This sample comprised peripheral blood, obtained on day 0 of AZD1222 vaccination. The origin of the receptors is an adult in good health.

This clone was recorded once. This chain joins TRBV6-5 and TRBJ2-7, with 14 positions matching TRBD2. Germline assignment: CDR1 MNHEY and CDR2 SVGAGI. The CDR3 totals 14 residues. Unmatched junction bases numbered 7, after V lost 10 bases and J lost 5 bases. The CDR3 sequence: CATATSGRVNEQYF. The DNA of the CDR3 is TGTGCCACCGCGACTAGCGGGAGGGTAAACGAGCAGTACTTC.

The chain recombines TRBV30 with TRBJ1-5; D unclear. The germline V and J ends were trimmed by 4 bases and 2 bases, with 9 bases remaining between them. The germline V gene has CDR1 GTSNPN and CDR2 SVGIG (reference sequence). This CDR3 is 13 amino acids long. The CDR3, as DNA: TGTGCCTGGACTCTCCCGTGCAATCAGCCCCAGCATTTT. This codes for CAWTLPCNQPQHF.

As concerns this clone: At one of its ends the junction is not consistent with the germline gene, which may arise from a read error. The chain links TRBV19 to TRBJ1-5, with D maybe TRBD1 (5 bases). CDR1 and CDR2 from the germline V gene are LNHDA and SQIVND (reference sequence). CDR3 length: 14 residues. The DNA of the CDR3 is TGTGCCAGTAGTGGAGCAGGGAGCAAACAGCCCCAGCATTTT. It codes for CASSGAGSKQPQHF.

The gene calls are TRBV7-7 and TRBJ2-7; D gene unclear. Germline CDR1 reads SSHAT; CDR2 reads FNYEAQ (reference sequence). The CDR3 is 15 amino acids. The CDR3 loop reads CASYSEGNYNYEQYF. The CDR3 nucleotides read TGTGCTAGTTATTCCGAAGGAAATTACAACTACGAGCAGTACTTC. The full variable domain, with the rest looked up from reference TRBV7-7 and TRBJ2-7, is GAGVSQSPRYKVTKRGQDVTLRCDPISSHATLYWYQQALGQGPEFLTYFNYEAQPDKSGLPSDRFSAERPEGSISTLTIQRTEQRDSAMYRCASYSEGNYNYEQYFGPGTRLTVT.

The chain recombines TRBV4-3 with TRBJ1-6; D is ambiguous. This CDR3 region has 16 residues. Germline CDR1 reads LGHNA; CDR2 reads YSLEER. Trimming took 0 bases from V and 7 from J, leaving 13 bases between them. The CDR3 is CASSQDPGVVNSPLHF. The CDR3 nucleotides read TGCGCCAGCAGCCAAGATCCTGGGGTGGTAAATTCACCCCTCCACTTT.

The chain links TRBV7-9 to TRBJ2-7; a weak D match, TRBD1 (6 bases). V lost 1 base and J lost 2, with 9 bases in between. The CDR3 has 14 residues. Germline V gene lookup returns CDR1 SEHNR and CDR2 FQNEAQ (reference sequence). The CDR3 bases are TGTGCCAGCAGCTTAGACGAGGGGGCCTACGAGCAGTACTTC. Protein sequence: CASSLDEGAYEQYF.

The rearrangement links TRBV28 to TRBJ2-7; 7 nucleotides line up with TRBD1. Germline loops: CDR1 MDHEN, CDR2 SYDVKM. The CDR3 covers 18 residues. J lost 7 bases, V lost 3 bases, and 21 bases had no gene match. Here the CDR3 reads CASSLSGTDPNRGVEQYF. CDR3 DNA sequence: TGTGCCAGCAGTTTGTCGGGGACAGACCCAAATCGGGGAGTGGAGCAGTACTTC.

The chain employs TRBV19 and TRBJ1-5; TRBD1 is a possible D gene (6 bases). Germline CDR1 is LNHDA and CDR2 is SQIVND (reference sequence). This CDR3 comprises 14 residues. The V end was cut by 5 bases, the J end by 3 bases, with 11 bases between. Written as DNA, the CDR3 is TGTGCCAGTAGTCTACAGGGTCACAATCAGCCCCAGCATTTT. This codes for CASSLQGHNQPQHF.

This clone came up a few times. The chain uses TRBV9 and TRBJ1-5, with 7 bases that match TRBD1. This CDR3 has 17 amino acids. Germline-derived CDR1 and CDR2 are SGDLS and YYNGEE. The V gene end was trimmed by 0 bases and the J gene end by 6 bases; junction bases not matched to a gene: 12. This CDR3 is CASSVGWDSESAQPQHF. CDR3 DNA sequence: TGTGCCAGCAGCGTAGGGTGGGACAGCGAGTCGGCTCAGCCCCAGCATTTT.

The chain is built from TRBV5-8 and TRBJ2-1; 8 bases align to TRBD1. Unmatched junction bases numbered 6, after V lost 3 bases and J lost 4 bases. Germline values: CDR1 SGHTS, CDR2 YDEGEE. The length of the CDR3 is 15 residues. The CDR3 nucleotides read TGTGCCAGCAGCTCCGGACAGGGTGGGTACAATGAGCAGTTCTTC. Protein: CASSSGQGGYNEQFF.

The chain has TRBV5-1 and TRBJ2-2; perhaps TRBD1 as D (7 bases). Trimming shortened V by 0 bases and J by 4 bases, and 13 bases separated the two germline ends. There are 16 residues in the CDR3. Germline V gene lookup returns CDR1 SGHRS and CDR2 YFSETQ. The CDR3 protein is CASSLAGQGGTGELFF. CDR3 in DNA: TGCGCCAGCAGCTTGGCCGGTCAGGGGGGCACCGGGGAGCTGTTTTTT.

The rearrangement joins TRBV6-5 to TRBJ2-7, with D possibly being TRBD1 (5 bases). CDR3 length: 14 residues. CDR1 is MNHEY, CDR2 SVGAGI, per germline. Deletions cut 5 bases from V and 3 bases from J, with 14 bases between. CDR3 protein: CASSKGSGYYEQYF. The CDR3 bases are TGTGCCAGCAGTAAGGGGTCAGGGTACTACGAGCAGTACTTC.

This chain uses TRBV3-1 (or the pseudogene TRBV3-2) with TRBJ2-3; no definite D call. CDR1 is LGHDT, CDR2 YNNKEL, per germline (reference sequence). The CDR3 length is 15 residues. V was shortened by 2 bases and J by 2 bases, with 11 bases between the two germline ends. CDR3 DNA: TGTGCCAGCAGCCAAAAAGGACCAACCACAGATACGCAGTATTTT. It translates to CASSQKGPTTDTQYF.

The chain carries TRBV2 and TRBJ2-6, with D possibly being TRBD1 (6 bases). Germline CDR1 reads SNHLY; CDR2 reads FYNNEI. The ends were cut back, 2 bases at V and 0 bases at J, with 14 bases in the middle. The CDR3 contains 18 residues. In nucleotides, the CDR3 is TGTGCCAGCAGTGAAATGACAGGTTCCATCTCTGGGGCCAACGTCCTGACTTTC. The encoded protein is CASSEMTGSISGANVLTF. The variable domain in full, with the rest retrieved from reference TRBV2 and TRBJ2-6, is EPEVTQTPSHQVTQMGQEVILRCVPISNHLYFYWYRQILGQKVEFLVSFYNNEISEKSEIFDDQFSVERPDGSNFTLKIRSTKLEDSAMYFCASSEMTGSISGANVLTFGAGSRLTVL.

The gene calls are TRBV2 and TRBJ2-5, with D unresolved. From germline, CDR1 is SNHLY and CDR2 FYNNEI. The CDR3 is 12 amino acids. Trimming cost V 7 bases and J 5 bases, with 11 bases left between them. The chain's CDR3 is CASTRVGETQYF. DNA for the CDR3: TGTGCCAGCACCCGGGTGGGGGAGACCCAGTACTTC.

V and J are TRBV6-1 and TRBJ1-1, with D hard to call. Germline values: CDR1 MNHNS, CDR2 SASEGT. V lost 0 bases to trimming and J lost 6 bases, with 5 bases between them. This CDR3 has 12 residues. CDR3 amino acids: CASSEARAEAFF. The CDR3 DNA follows: TGTGCCAGCAGTGAAGCGCGCGCTGAAGCTTTCTTT.

J is TRBJ1-3 and V is TRBV19; D unclear. CDR1 is LNHDA, CDR2 SQIVND, per germline (reference sequence). With 7 bases removed from V and 0 bases from J, the gap between germline ends came to 13 bases. The CDR3 has 15 residues. The CDR3 sequence is CASKKQPSSGNTIYF. DNA for the CDR3: TGTGCCAGTAAAAAACAGCCGAGCTCTGGAAACACCATATATTTT.

This clone was recorded a few times. The V gene is TRBV6-2 or TRBV6-3, the J gene TRBJ1-6; no definite D call. Germline-derived CDR1 and CDR2 are MNHEY and SVGEGT. The V gene lost 7 bases and the J gene lost 7 bases, with 17 bases spanning the gap. The CDR3 runs to 15 residues. The CDR3 DNA follows: TGTGCCAGCACCCCCAGGCCATGGGGAAATTCACCCCTCCACTTT. Protein: CASTPRPWGNSPLHF.

This clone came up a few times. This sequence joins TRBV7-8 and TRBJ1-2; D is undetermined. CDR3 length: 15 residues. The ends were cut back, 5 bases at V and 6 bases at J, with 19 bases in the middle. The germline V gene has CDR1 SGHVS and CDR2 FQNEAQ. CDR3: CASSPIGLSPHGYTF. The CDR3, as DNA: TGTGCCAGCAGCCCCATAGGGCTTTCCCCCCATGGCTACACCTTC. Full variable domain (remainder filled in from reference TRBV7-8 and TRBJ1-2): GAGVSQSPRYKVAKRGQDVALRCDPISGHVSLFWYQQALGQGPEFLTYFQNEAQLDKSGLPSDRFFAERPEGSVSTLKIQRTQQEDSAVYLCASSPIGLSPHGYTFGSGTRLTVV.

V and J are TRBV5-4 and TRBJ2-7; D uncertain. Germline loops: CDR1 SGHNT, CDR2 YYREEE (reference sequence). V was pared by 0 bases and J by 7 bases, with 17 bases between. The CDR3 runs to 15 residues. This CDR3 is CASSLGGSRVGEQYF. For the CDR3, the DNA is TGTGCCAGCAGCTTGGGAGGATCAAGGGTGGGGGAGCAGTACTTC.

V is TRBV9 and J is TRBJ1-2, with D perhaps matching TRBD1 (5 bases). The V gene lost 0 bases and the J gene lost 7 bases, with 10 bases spanning the gap. The CDR3 is 13 residues long. Looked up from germline, CDR1 is SGDLS and CDR2 is YYNGEE. CDR3 protein: CASSVDVDSGYTF. CDR3 sequence (DNA): TGTGCCAGCAGCGTAGATGTAGACAGTGGCTACACCTTC. Complete variable domain (other parts from reference TRBV9 and TRBJ1-2): DSGVTQTPKHLITATGQRVTLRCSPRSGDLSVYWYQQSLDQGLQFLIQYYNGEERAKGNILERFSAQQFPDLHSELNLSSLELGDSALYFCASSVDVDSGYTFGSGTRLTVV.

The J gene is TRBJ1-5, the V gene TRBV11-2, with D unresolved. Germline loops: CDR1 SGHAT, CDR2 FQNNGV. The CDR3 extends over 13 amino acids. V was trimmed by 0 bases and J by 6 bases, leaving 6 bases between them. The DNA of the CDR3 is TGTGCCAGCAGCTTAGATCGGACTCAGCCCCAGCATTTT. Protein product: CASSLDRTQPQHF.